The 12 T cell receptor beta chains given below trace back to one sample, sequenced in a study of brain T cells in children with intractable seizures (dated by TCRdb to the early 2020s). The receptor library was made with the immunoSEQ multiplex PCR assay. Held by TCRdb, this immuneACCESS table contains in-frame sequences only and omits some clones. Under half of the omission traces to an unresolved V gene where checked; the cause of the rest is unknown. Recorded for this sample are approximately 330,000 clones; 93% of them occurred a single time. 4.5% to 7% of the sample goes to the ten largest clones. The sample's time point label, decoded: blood from clinic visit 5 months post-surgery; TSC patient then seizure free. Sample: peripheral blood, taken about 5 months after surgery. These receptors came from a boy under two years old with tuberous sclerosis and intractable seizures.

J is TRBJ1-3 and V is TRBV28; weak D call: TRBD1 (5 bases). Trimming shortened V by 2 bases and J by 2 bases, and 25 bases separated the two germline ends. This CDR3 contains 20 residues. Germline loops: CDR1 MDHEN, CDR2 SYDVKM. In nucleotides, the CDR3 is TGTGCCAGCAGTTTAATAATGGACACTTGGTCCCGAAGCGCTGGAAACACCATATATTTT. Its translation: CASSLIMDTWSRSAGNTIYF.

This chain joins TRBV6-6 and TRBJ2-1; maybe TRBD2 (6 bases). Germline-derived CDR1 and CDR2 are MNHNY and SVGAGI (reference sequence). The CDR3 sequence is 18 residues long. Trimming took off 5 bases at V and 0 bases at J, with 20 bases between the two ends. In DNA form, the CDR3 reads TGTGCCAGCAGTCACCACACCCTTAGCGGCAGCTCCTACAATGAGCAGTTCTTC. It specifies CASSHHTLSGSSYNEQFF.

This clone was picked up one time. The chain uses TRBV2 and TRBJ2-7; TRBD1 matches 9 bases. Germline CDR1 is SNHLY and CDR2 is FYNNEI. Unmatched junction bases numbered 9, after V lost 8 bases and J lost 7 bases. This CDR3 has 13 amino acids. CDR3 residues: CASGGQGNSEQYF. The CDR3 bases are TGTGCCAGCGGTGGACAGGGGAATTCGGAGCAGTACTTC.

The genes are TRBV7-9 and TRBJ2-5; 7 bases are a match to TRBD2. The germline CDR1 and CDR2 sequences are SEHNR and FQNEAQ (reference sequence). The CDR3 has 14 residues. Trimming at V came to 2 bases and at J to 5 bases, leaving 5 bases not matched to a gene. CDR3 DNA sequence: TGTGCCAGCAGCTTACGGGGGGTGGAGGAGACCCAGTACTTC. Its protein product is CASSLRGVEETQYF.

The chain recombines TRBV19 with TRBJ1-1; D not certain. CDR1 is LNHDA and CDR2 is SQIVND in the germline V gene (reference sequence). The CDR3 runs 15 residues. Between the trimmed V and J ends, which lost 5 bases and 2 bases, there was a span of 15 bases. In nucleotides, the CDR3 is TGTGCCAGTAGTCCTCATCCTCGCACAAACACTGAAGCTTTCTTT. Translated: CASSPHPRTNTEAFF.

The rearrangement links TRBV13 to TRBJ2-2; D may be TRBD2 (6 bases). Trimming took 1 base from V and 3 from J, leaving 12 bases between them. Germline CDR1 is PRHDT and CDR2 is FYEKMQ (reference sequence). There are 16 residues in the CDR3. The CDR3: CASSLVGSGDTGELFF. The CDR3 DNA reads TGTGCCAGCAGCTTAGTCGGGAGTGGTGACACCGGGGAGCTGTTTTTT.

The CDR3 DNA reads TGTGCCAGCAGCTTAGGACCCGGAAGGGGGAGGGCCCGTACCGGGGAGCTGTTTTTT. Translation: CASSLGPGRGRARTGELFF. The chain couples TRBV7-9 to TRBJ2-2; the D gene is possibly TRBD2 (7 bases). Germline CDR1 SEHNR, CDR2 FQNEAQ (reference sequence). There are 19 residues in the CDR3. Trimming removed 1 base from V and 5 bases from J, with 23 bases in between.

V is TRBV7-2 and J is TRBJ1-1; D uncertain. With 5 bases removed from V and 1 base from J, the gap between germline ends came to 14 bases. This CDR3 spans 15 amino acids. The germline V gene has CDR1 SGHTA and CDR2 FQGNSA. The CDR3 DNA sequence: TGTGCCAGCAGCCTATCCGGGCCCCGGAACACTGAAGCTTTCTTT. It codes for CASSLSGPRNTEAFF.

The chain employs TRBV21-1 and TRBJ1-1; the DNA was not compared with TRBD1, the D call given in the table. TRBV21-1 corresponds to a pseudogene. CDR3 size: 16 residues. The CDR3 sequence: CASRKDRDTWNTEAFF. The CDR3 DNA reads TGTGCCAGCAGAAAGGACAGGGATACATGGAACACTGAAGCTTTCTTT.

This clone has just one count. The V gene is TRBV4-1, the J gene TRBJ1-1, with a tentative D call TRBD1 (5 bases). CDR1 is MGHRA and CDR2 is YSYEKL in the germline V gene. Trimming shortened V by 0 bases and J by 3 bases, and 8 bases separated the two germline ends. The CDR3 runs 14 residues. The CDR3 bases are TGCGCCAGCAGCCAAGATTGGGGGGACACTGAAGCTTTCTTT. This translates into CASSQDWGDTEAFF.

The rearrangement joins TRBV5-1 to TRBJ2-5; a possible D gene is TRBD2 (5 bases). CDR3 length equals 14 residues. The germline V gene encodes CDR1 SGHRS and CDR2 YFSETQ. The V and J ends lost 0 bases and 5 bases respectively, with 11 bases between them. This chain's CDR3 is CASSLGERQETQYF. The CDR3 DNA follows: TGCGCCAGCAGCTTGGGGGAGCGGCAGGAGACCCAGTACTTC.

The chain employs TRBV2 and TRBJ1-1; no reliable D call. Per the germline V gene, CDR1 is SNHLY and CDR2 is FYNNEI. Trimming took 2 bases from V and 1 from J, leaving 8 bases between them. The CDR3 contains 14 residues. This chain's CDR3 is CASSETRANTEAFF. For the CDR3, the DNA is TGTGCCAGCAGTGAAACTCGGGCGAACACTGAAGCTTTCTTT.